This passage covers 29 T cell receptor beta chains from one sample sequenced in a study of T cells in Graves' hyperthyroidism and ophthalmopathy. Amplification of TCR beta CDR3 regions was performed using RNA transcripts as template. TCR CDR3 regions were first amplified by RT-PCR with HTBI primers. TCRdb processed the multiplex PCR reads anew with MiXCR; each CDR3 protein has one entry. Among under 750,000 distinct CDR3 sequences listed, roughly a sixth were seen once. What was sequenced was blood. These receptors were obtained from a woman in her 50s with Graves' hyperthyroidism that later progressed to Graves' ophthalmopathy.

The chain is built from TRBV18 and TRBJ2-1, with a weak D call TRBD1 (6 bases). This CDR3 region has 15 residues. Trimming stripped 0 bases from V and 3 bases from J, with 9 bases between. The germline CDR1 and CDR2 sequences are KGHSH and LQKENI. DNA for the CDR3: TGTGCCAGCTCACCACCCAGGGGCCACTACAATGAGCAGTTCTTC. Its translation: CASSPPRGHYNEQFF.

The chain links TRBV5-1 to TRBJ2-1; 7 bases are shared with TRBD1. This CDR3 is built from 18 residues. V lost 0 bases, J lost 1 base, and 10 bases stayed unmatched. In germline, CDR1 is SGHRS, CDR2 YFSETQ. DNA for the CDR3: TGCGCCAGCAGCTTGGCTAGAGAGGGGGCGGCTTCCTACAATGAGCAGTTCTTC. Encoded protein: CASSLAREGAASYNEQFF. Filled out from reference TRBV5-1 and TRBJ2-1, the complete variable domain reads KAGVTQTPRYLIKTRGQQVTLSCSPISGHRSVSWYQQTPGQGLQFLFEYFSETQRNKGNFPGRFSGRQFSNSRSEMNVSTLELGDSALYLCASSLAREGAASYNEQFFGPGTRLTVL.

V is TRBV4-2 and J is TRBJ2-5, with 8 bases identical to TRBD1. After removal of 1 base from V and 5 bases from J, the junction contained 6 bases not matched to a gene. The germline CDR1 and CDR2 sequences are LGHNA and YNFKEQ. CDR3 length: 15 residues. The DNA of the CDR3 is TGTGCCAGCAGCCAAGTGGCAGGGGGCTTGGAGACCCAGTACTTC. It specifies CASSQVAGGLETQYF.

This clonotype was counted between two and nine times. The V and J genes are TRBV7-9 and TRBJ1-2; 10 nucleotides align to TRBD1. This CDR3 is built from 16 residues. Germline CDR1 SEHNR, CDR2 FQNEAQ (reference sequence). Losses at the gene ends were 1 base for V and 3 bases for J; bases not matched to a gene: 5. CDR3 residues: CASSLGRDRGYYGYTF. CDR3 DNA sequence: TGTGCCAGCAGCTTAGGTAGGGACAGGGGATACTATGGCTACACCTTC.

With respect to this clonotype: This could be a read error, since a much larger clone is one nucleotide away. V usage is TRBV7-9 and J usage is TRBJ1-2; 9 nucleotides match TRBD1. Germline CDR1 reads SEHNR; CDR2 reads FQNEAQ (reference sequence). The CDR3 totals 15 residues. For the CDR3, the DNA is TGTGCCAGCGGCTTAGGGACAGGGCCGAAGTATGGCTACACCTTC. It specifies CASGLGTGPKYGYTF. Full variable domain (outside the CDR3, taken from reference TRBV7-9 and TRBJ1-2): DTGVSQNPRHKITKRGQNVTFRCDPISEHNRLYWYRQTLGQGPEFLTYFQNEAQLEKSRLLSDRFSAERPKGSFSTLEIQRTEQGDSAMYLCASGLGTGPKYGYTFGSGTRLTVV.

The rearrangement uses TRBV4-1 and TRBJ2-5, with 7 positions matching TRBD1. Germline trimming cut 4 bases from V and 3 bases from J; bases unmatched to any gene: 8. This CDR3 contains 15 residues. The V gene's germline CDR1 is MGHRA and CDR2 YSYEKL. The CDR3 region is CASSPFTGAEETQYF. In DNA form, the CDR3 reads TGCGCCAGCAGCCCCTTCACAGGGGCCGAAGAGACCCAGTACTTC.

The sample holds a few counts of this clonotype. The chain recombines TRBV5-1 with TRBJ2-3, with a possible D match to TRBD1 (6 bases). V was trimmed by 4 bases and J by 4 bases, leaving 16 bases between them. The CDR3 runs to 15 residues. Germline V gene sequence: CDR1 SGHRS, CDR2 YFSETQ. The chain's CDR3 is CASSASQGRADTQYF. The CDR3 coding sequence is TGCGCCAGCAGCGCCTCACAGGGTAGGGCAGATACGCAGTATTTT.

Only one count was recorded for this clonotype. A read error is possible here, since a much larger clone lies one base away. The V call is TRBV5-1, the J call TRBJ1-1, with TRBD1 identical over 8 bases. Trimming cost V 0 bases and J 10 bases; bases outside gene matches: 11. Germline V CDR1 and CDR2: SGHRS, YFSETQ. CDR3 length equals 15 residues. The CDR3 coding sequence is TGCGCCAGCAGCTTGGAGGGCCAGGGGGCATCTGTAGCTTTCTTT. Protein product: CASSLEGQGASVAFF.

This clonotype was observed many times. This chain joins TRBV27 and TRBJ1-5; TRBD1 matches 7 bases. Germline lookup yields CDR1 MNHEY and CDR2 SMNVEV (reference sequence). The CDR3 has 15 residues. With 5 bases clipped from V and 2 bases from J, the junction kept 6 bases outside the gene matches. The CDR3: CASSRGGAGNQPQHF. The CDR3 DNA is TGTGCCAGCAGTAGAGGGGGCGCCGGCAATCAGCCCCAGCATTTT.

Ten or more counts support this clonotype. V gene TRBV6-1 combines with J gene TRBJ2-7, with 14 bases matching TRBD2. This CDR3 region has 15 residues. J was trimmed by 5 bases and V by 5 bases; bases with no gene match: 5. CDR1 and CDR2 from the germline V gene are MNHNS and SASEGT. CDR3 protein: CASSPPGLAGDEQYF. The CDR3 DNA reads TGTGCCAGCAGTCCTCCGGGACTAGCGGGGGACGAGCAGTACTTC.

This clonotype was seen only once. A read error may explain this, as a much larger clone is one base away. It is likely a read error, because the conserved phenylalanine at the end of the CDR3 is missing. J is TRBJ1-5 and V is TRBV20-1; tentative D call: TRBD1 (6 bases). The germline CDR1 and CDR2 sequences are DFQATT and SNEGSKA (reference sequence). The ends were cut back, 6 bases at V and 4 bases at J, with 10 bases in the middle. CDR3 size: 12 residues. In DNA, the CDR3 is TGCAGTGCCGGGGGGGCGAATCAGCCCCAGCATTTG. It translates to CSAGGANQPQHL.

This clonotype has more than one count but fewer than ten. The chain recombines TRBV18 with TRBJ2-2, with 8 bases matching TRBD1. With 3 bases clipped from V and 0 bases from J, the junction kept 6 bases outside the gene matches. Germline CDR1 reads KGHSH; CDR2 reads LQKENI. The CDR3 sequence is 17 residues long. CDR3 DNA sequence: TGTGCCAGCTCACCGGCCGGGACAGGAGCGAACACCGGGGAGCTGTTTTTT. Translating it yields CASSPAGTGANTGELFF.

Remarks on this clonotype: Relative to the germline gene, one junction end is altered; a read error may explain this. The rearrangement joins TRBV7-9 to TRBJ1-1; D gene ambiguous. The germline gives CDR1 SEHNR, CDR2 FQNEAQ (reference sequence). The CDR3 contains 14 residues. The CDR3 DNA reads TGTGCCAGCAGCTTAGGGTTATGGGATACTGAAGCTCTCTTT. This encodes CASSLGLWDTEALF.

The V call is TRBV6-1, the J call TRBJ1-5; 9 bases are shared with TRBD1. Trimming removed 7 bases from V and 5 bases from J; junction bases left unmatched: 6. The CDR3 runs 14 residues. Germline CDR1 is MNHNS and CDR2 is SASEGT. CDR3: CASTPDRGDQPQHF. The CDR3 coding sequence is TGTGCCAGCACTCCGGACAGGGGAGATCAGCCCCAGCATTTT.

This clonotype was recorded at least ten times. The rearrangement uses TRBV18 and TRBJ2-5; no firm D call. The CDR3 runs to 12 residues. The V gene's germline CDR1 is KGHSH and CDR2 LQKENI. The V gene lost 3 bases and the J gene lost 3 bases, with 5 bases spanning the gap. The CDR3 sequence: CASSPSEETQYF. The CDR3 coding sequence is TGTGCCAGCTCACCTTCGGAAGAGACCCAGTACTTC. The entire variable domain, with the rest obtained from reference TRBV18 and TRBJ2-5, is as follows: NAGVMQNPRHLVRRRGQEARLRCSPMKGHSHVYWYRQLPEEGLKFMVYLQKENIIDESGMPKERFSAEFPKEGPSILRIQQVVRGDSAAYFCASSPSEETQYFGPGTRLLVL.

The sample holds a few counts of this clonotype. The V and J genes are TRBV19 and TRBJ1-5; no definite D call. Germline V gives CDR1 LNHDA, CDR2 SQIVND (reference sequence). CDR3 length: 15 amino acids. The V gene lost 3 bases and the J gene lost 7 bases, with 16 bases spanning the gap. The CDR3 coding sequence is TGTGCCAGTAGTATCGACACCTTCGGACGACAGCCCCAGCATTTT. It is translated as CASSIDTFGRQPQHF.

The rearrangement links TRBV7-2 to TRBJ2-7; D uncertain. This CDR3 is 13 amino acids long. Germline V CDR1 and CDR2: SGHTA, FQGNSA. V shed 4 bases and J shed 7 bases, with 14 bases lying between them. The CDR3 region has the DNA TGTGCCAGCAGCTCGGGCTGGGCGAGGGAGCAGTACTTC. The encoded protein is CASSSGWAREQYF. Together with reference TRBV7-2 and TRBJ2-7, the CDR3 gives the full variable domain: GAGVSQSPSNKVTEKGKDVELRCDPISGHTALYWYRQSLGQGLEFLIYFQGNSAPDKSGLPSDRFSAERTGGSVSTLTIQRTQQEDSAVYLCASSSGWAREQYFGPGTRLTVT.

This clonotype has only a few counts. J is TRBJ2-3 and V is TRBV5-1, with 10 bases matching TRBD1. V was clipped by 4 bases and J by 0 bases; unmatched bases: 5. The CDR3 is 16 residues long. Germline lookup yields CDR1 SGHRS and CDR2 YFSETQ. CDR3 DNA: TGCGCCAGCAGCCTGGACAGGGGGACTAGCACAGATACGCAGTATTTT. The encoded protein is CASSLDRGTSTDTQYF. The full variable domain, in which reference TRBV5-1 and TRBJ2-3 provide the parts outside the CDR3, is KAGVTQTPRYLIKTRGQQVTLSCSPISGHRSVSWYQQTPGQGLQFLFEYFSETQRNKGNFPGRFSGRQFSNSRSEMNVSTLELGDSALYLCASSLDRGTSTDTQYFGPGTRLTVL.

The sample holds many counts of this clonotype. The V gene is TRBV27, the J gene TRBJ1-2, with 7 bases lining up with TRBD1. V dropped 2 bases and J dropped 4; count of bases not matched to a gene: 4. Germline V lookup: CDR1 MNHEY, CDR2 SMNVEV (reference sequence). This CDR3 is 14 amino acids long. As DNA, the CDR3 is TGTGCCAGCAGTTTACGAGGGGGCGGCTATGGCTACACCTTC. Translated: CASSLRGGGYGYTF.

This clonotype was seen a handful of times. This sequence joins TRBV6-2 or TRBV6-3 and TRBJ2-1, with D unclear. The CDR3 extends over 12 amino acids. Germline-derived CDR1 and CDR2 are MNHEY and SVGEGT. The ends were cut back, 0 bases at V and 10 bases at J, with 7 bases in the middle. CDR3 protein: CASSYSSPEQFF. CDR3 nucleotides: TGTGCCAGCAGTTACTCGAGTCCAGAGCAGTTCTTC.

The chain carries TRBV14 and TRBJ1-6, with a weak D call TRBD1 (6 bases). CDR1 SGHDN and CDR2 FVKESK come from the germline V gene. The CDR3 consists of 13 residues. V was pared by 4 bases and J by 9 bases, with 10 bases between. For the CDR3, the DNA is TGTGCCAGCAGCCTTTGGACAGCTTCACCCCTCCACTTT. Protein product: CASSLWTASPLHF.

There are a few counts of this clonotype. The chain recombines TRBV20-1 with TRBJ1-5; TRBD1 matches at 10 bases. V shed 5 bases and J 9 bases; nucleotides not matched to a gene: 13. The length of the CDR3 is 15 residues. CDR1 is DFQATT, CDR2 SNEGSKA, per germline (reference sequence). CDR3 coding DNA: TGCAGTGCTGCTCCGGGACAGGGGCCCGCGGGGCCCCAGCATTTT. This translates into CSAAPGQGPAGPQHF.

This clonotype came up many times. V usage is TRBV6-1 and J usage is TRBJ1-2; tentatively, D is TRBD1 (5 bases). The CDR3 is 17 amino acids. V gave up 1 base and J gave up 5 bases, with 20 bases separating them. CDR1 is MNHNS and CDR2 is SASEGT in the germline V gene. The CDR3 is CASSEDIHEGFKYGYTF. In DNA, the CDR3 is TGTGCCAGCAGTGAAGATATCCATGAGGGGTTTAAGTATGGCTACACCTTC.

This clonotype was recorded at least ten times. The V call is TRBV19, the J call TRBJ1-1; perhaps TRBD1 as D (5 bases). CDR3 length: 14 amino acids. Germline V gives CDR1 LNHDA, CDR2 SQIVND (reference sequence). V was pared by 2 bases and J by 3 bases, with 10 bases between. The CDR3 reads CASSIMGEDTEAFF. CDR3 nucleotides: TGTGCCAGTAGTATAATGGGGGAGGACACTGAAGCTTTCTTT. Looking up the rest from reference TRBV19 and TRBJ1-1 gives the full variable domain: DGGITQSPKYLFRKEGQNVTLSCEQNLNHDAMYWYRQDPGQGLRLIYYSQIVNDFQKGDIAEGYSVSREKKESFPLTVTSAQKNPTAFYLCASSIMGEDTEAFFGQGTRLTVV.

This clonotype was observed once. The J gene is TRBJ2-2, the V gene TRBV6-1, with D possibly being TRBD2 (6 bases). Trimming shortened V by 7 bases and J by 3 bases, and 12 bases separated the two germline ends. The germline gives CDR1 MNHNS, CDR2 SASEGT. The CDR3 totals 14 residues. CDR3 amino acids: CASMRDSHTGELFF. CDR3 coding DNA: TGTGCCAGCATGAGGGACTCACACACCGGGGAGCTGTTTTTT.

This rearrangement joins TRBV6-9 to TRBJ1-4, with D possibly being TRBD1 (6 bases). This CDR3 spans 14 amino acids. V was clipped by 3 bases and J by 8 bases, with 13 bases between them. Looked up from germline, CDR1 is MNHGY and CDR2 is SVAAGI. This CDR3 is CASSYGGSEEKLFF. The CDR3 DNA reads TGTGCCAGCAGTTACGGGGGCTCGGAGGAAAAACTGTTTTTT.

This chain connects TRBV12-3 or TRBV12-4 to TRBJ1-4; D is possibly TRBD1 (6 bases). V lost 6 bases and J 8 bases, leaving 19 bases between the germline ends. The CDR3 covers 15 residues. Written as DNA, the CDR3 is TGTGCCAGCAGCCTAACACAGGGAATCGAGGAAAAACTGTTTTTT. Protein product: CASSLTQGIEEKLFF.

The rearrangement joins TRBV7-2 to TRBJ1-1, with unresolved D. Trimming took off 1 base at V and 5 bases at J, with 11 bases between the two ends. The CDR3 is made up of 14 amino acids. From germline, CDR1 is SGHTA and CDR2 FQGNSA. For the CDR3, the DNA is TGTGCCAGCAGCTTAGGGGTAGTAGGGACTGAAGCTTTCTTT. Amino acids: CASSLGVVGTEAFF.

This clonotype was counted many times. The rearrangement links TRBV3-1 to TRBJ1-5, with D uncertain. Between the trimmed V and J ends, which lost 1 base and 7 bases, there was a span of 11 bases. Germline loops: CDR1 LGHDT, CDR2 YNNKEL (reference sequence). This CDR3 contains 14 residues. The CDR3 reads CASSQGAGGQPQHF. The CDR3, as DNA: TGTGCCAGCAGCCAAGGGGCGGGAGGGCAGCCCCAGCATTTT. Filled out from reference TRBV3-1 and TRBJ1-5, the complete variable domain reads DTAVSQTPKYLVTQMGNDKSIKCEQNLGHDTMYWYKQDSKKFLKIMFSYNNKELIINETVPNRFSPKSPDKAHLNLHINSLELGDSAVYFCASSQGAGGQPQHFGDGTRLSIL.